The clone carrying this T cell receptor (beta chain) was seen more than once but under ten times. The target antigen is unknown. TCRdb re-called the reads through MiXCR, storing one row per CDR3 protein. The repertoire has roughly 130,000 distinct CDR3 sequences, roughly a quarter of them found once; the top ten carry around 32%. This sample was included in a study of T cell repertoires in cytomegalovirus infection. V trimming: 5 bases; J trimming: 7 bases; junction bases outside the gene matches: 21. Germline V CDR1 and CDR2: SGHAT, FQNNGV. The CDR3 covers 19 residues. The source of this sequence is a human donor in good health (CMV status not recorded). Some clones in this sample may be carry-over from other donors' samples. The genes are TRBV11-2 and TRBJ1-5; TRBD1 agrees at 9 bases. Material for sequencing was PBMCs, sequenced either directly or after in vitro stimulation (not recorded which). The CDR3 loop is CASSRTWGVNGTGKQPQHF. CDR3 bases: TGTGCCAGCAGCCGAACGTGGGGGGTTAATGGGACAGGGAAACAGCCCCAGCATTTT. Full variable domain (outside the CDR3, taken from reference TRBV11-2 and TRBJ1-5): EAGVAQSPRYKIIEKRQSVAFWCNPISGHATLYWYQQILGQGPKLLIQFQNNGVVDDSQLPKDRFSAERLKGVDSTLKIQPAKLEDSAVYLCASSRTWGVNGTGKQPQHFGDGTRLSIL.